These 22 T cell receptor beta chains were all obtained from the same sample, sequenced in a study of CD8 T cells in ankylosing spondylitis. TCRdb processed the 5' RACE reads anew with MiXCR; each CDR3 protein has one entry. The table shows 250,000 to 350,000 distinct CDR3 sequences, with around 21% occurring only once. Material: blood, either unsorted or a sorted T cell fraction (not recorded which). Receptors were obtained from a female donor with ankylosing spondylitis or in good health (not recorded which).

This chain uses TRBV5-8 with TRBJ2-5; 11 bases agree with TRBD1. The trim removed 4 bases at V and 5 bases at J, leaving 7 bases unmatched. The CDR3 runs to 15 residues. Per germline, CDR1 SGHTS and CDR2 YDEGEE. The CDR3 loop reads CASSQGQGAGETQYF. As DNA, the CDR3 is TGTGCCAGCAGCCAAGGACAGGGGGCTGGGGAGACCCAGTACTTC.

The rearrangement links TRBV3-1 to TRBJ2-7; 9 positions agree with TRBD2. V shed 1 base, J shed 3 bases, and the junction held 4 bases outside the gene matches. CDR1 LGHDT and CDR2 YNNKEL come from the germline V gene (reference sequence). There are 15 residues in the CDR3. CDR3: CASSQVTSGLYEQYF. The CDR3 DNA is TGTGCCAGCAGCCAAGTCACTAGCGGGCTCTACGAGCAGTACTTC.

This clonotype was detected a few times. The chain combines TRBV6-5 with TRBJ1-2, with D perhaps matching TRBD1 (6 bases). The CDR3 consists of 17 residues. Germline CDR1 is MNHEY and CDR2 is SVGAGI. V lost 2 bases and J lost 1, with 17 bases in between. DNA for the CDR3: TGTGCCAGCAGTTACGGGAAAGGGGGTGGACGTAACTATGGCTACACCTTC. Its protein is CASSYGKGGGRNYGYTF.

This sequence joins TRBV20-1 and TRBJ2-1, with D maybe TRBD2 (7 bases). Germline CDR1 and CDR2: DFQATT and SNEGSKA (reference sequence). This CDR3 is built from 15 residues. With 6 bases removed from V and 9 bases from J, the gap between germline ends came to 24 bases. The DNA for the CDR3 is TGCAGTGCAAAACAGGGAGGCGGGAGCAGGTCTGAGCAGTTCTTC. The encoded protein is CSAKQGGGSRSEQFF.

This clonotype was found many times. The rearrangement links TRBV5-1 to TRBJ2-1; TRBD1 matches at 9 bases. The CDR3 length is 15 residues. V trimming: 5 bases; J trimming: 7 bases; junction bases outside the gene matches: 10. The germline gives CDR1 SGHRS, CDR2 YFSETQ. CDR3 region: CASREDRGSKNEQFF. In DNA form, the CDR3 reads TGCGCCAGCAGGGAGGACAGGGGTTCCAAAAATGAGCAGTTCTTC.

Ten or more counts support this clonotype. The chain employs TRBV4-3 and TRBJ2-4, with 8 bases matching TRBD2. V dropped 4 bases and J dropped 7; count of bases not matched to a gene: 6. This CDR3 has 14 residues. Germline loops: CDR1 LGHNA, CDR2 YSLEER. The CDR3 DNA reads as TGCGCCAGCAGCCTCGGGACTAGATCGAACATTCAGTACTTC. Translating it yields CASSLGTRSNIQYF.

This clonotype was recorded a few times. This rearrangement joins TRBV6-5 to TRBJ2-3, with TRBD1 as a possible D gene (6 bases). The germline V gene encodes CDR1 MNHEY and CDR2 SVGAGI. This CDR3 contains 15 residues. The germline V and J ends were trimmed by 4 bases and 0 bases, with 11 bases remaining between them. Written as DNA, the CDR3 is TGTGCCAGCAGTTCTGGACAGACTAGCACAGATACGCAGTATTTT. This codes for CASSSGQTSTDTQYF.

This clonotype was seen repeatedly, ten times or more. The J gene is TRBJ2-3, the V gene TRBV20-1; 8 nucleotides match TRBD2. V lost 6 bases, J lost 4 bases, and 18 bases stayed unmatched. This CDR3 is 17 amino acids long. Germline assignment: CDR1 DFQATT and CDR2 SNEGSKA (reference sequence). The CDR3 DNA sequence: TGCAGTGCGCATCTCCGGCGCATAGCGGGATTAGCAGATACGCAGTATTTT. Protein: CSAHLRRIAGLADTQYF.

This clonotype was observed a few times. V usage is TRBV20-1 and J usage is TRBJ2-7; TRBD2 matches 9 bases. The trim removed 5 bases at V and 4 bases at J, leaving 12 bases unmatched. The CDR3 length is 15 residues. CDR1 DFQATT and CDR2 SNEGSKA come from the germline V gene (reference sequence). The CDR3: CSAQGNSGRSYEQYF. CDR3 nucleotide sequence: TGCAGTGCTCAGGGGAACAGCGGGAGGTCGTACGAGCAGTACTTC.

This clonotype has just a few counts. The rearrangement links TRBV10-3 to TRBJ1-5; D gene unclear. This CDR3 contains 14 residues. V was clipped by 1 base and J by 3 bases, with 7 bases between them. Germline V CDR1 and CDR2: ENHRY, SYGVKD. The CDR3 nucleotides are TGTGCCATCAGTGAGTACCAGGTCAATCAGCCCCAGCATTTT. This gives the protein CAISEYQVNQPQHF.

V and J are TRBV20-1 and TRBJ2-5; TRBD2 is a possible D gene (6 bases). The V gene lost 6 bases and the J gene lost 2 bases, with 10 bases spanning the gap. Germline lookup yields CDR1 DFQATT and CDR2 SNEGSKA (reference sequence). The length of the CDR3 is 12 residues. The CDR3 DNA sequence: TGCAGTGCCTTAGCGGATCAAGAGACCCAGTACTTC. Translated: CSALADQETQYF.

The table lists this clonotype with many counts. The CDR3 region is CSVGDPPDGYTF. DNA of the CDR3: TGCAGCGTCGGGGATCCTCCGGATGGCTACACCTTC. J is TRBJ1-2 and V is TRBV29-1, with D hard to call. The V gene lost 6 bases and the J gene lost 6 bases, with 14 bases spanning the gap. CDR1 is SQVTM and CDR2 is ANQGSEA in the germline V gene. The CDR3 has 12 amino acids.

The sample holds a few counts of this clonotype. The chain carries TRBV7-2 and TRBJ1-2; D remains unclear. The CDR3 runs to 14 residues. Germline-derived CDR1 and CDR2 are SGHTA and FQGNSA. V was cut by 0 bases and J by 3 bases, with 8 bases left in between. CDR3 amino acids: CASSLAVADYGYTF. CDR3 nucleotides: TGTGCCAGCAGCTTAGCCGTCGCGGACTATGGCTACACCTTC.

This clonotype was detected only a few times. V and J are TRBV29-1 and TRBJ2-1, with a tentative D call TRBD2 (5 bases). The CDR3 runs 14 residues. Germline V gene lookup returns CDR1 SQVTM and CDR2 ANQGSEA. The ends were cut back, 7 bases at V and 2 bases at J, with 15 bases in the middle. The chain's CDR3 is CSAAPTGTYNEQFF. The CDR3 nucleotides are TGCAGCGCCGCCCCTACCGGGACCTACAATGAGCAGTTCTTC.

The chain couples TRBV6-5 to TRBJ2-2; a weak D match, TRBD2 (5 bases). This CDR3 region has 16 residues. The V and J ends lost 5 bases and 4 bases respectively, with 17 bases between them. Germline V gene lookup returns CDR1 MNHEY and CDR2 SVGAGI. CDR3 in DNA: TGTGCCAGCAGTGCCCGACTACCTGCGGGCACCGGGGAGCTGTTTTTT. Its protein product is CASSARLPAGTGELFF.

The V call is TRBV27, the J call TRBJ2-2; D not resolved. The CDR3 runs 15 residues. V gave up 6 bases and J gave up 5 bases, with 16 bases separating them. Germline V gives CDR1 MNHEY, CDR2 SMNVEV (reference sequence). The DNA for the CDR3 is TGTGCCAGCAGACCCGCCGCCCATACTACCGGGGAGCTGTTTTTT. As protein: CASRPAAHTTGELFF.

This clonotype was counted a few times. This sequence joins TRBV9 and TRBJ2-5; 9 bases map to TRBD1. Germline CDR1 reads SGDLS; CDR2 reads YYNGEE. This CDR3 is 14 amino acids long. Germline trimming cut 4 bases from V and 4 bases from J; bases unmatched to any gene: 5. The CDR3 spells CASSRTGGRETQYF. The CDR3 DNA reads TGTGCCAGCAGCCGAACAGGGGGCCGAGAGACCCAGTACTTC.

This clonotype occurred a few times. The V gene is TRBV6-6, the J gene TRBJ2-5, with no clear D. CDR1 is MNHNY, CDR2 SVGAGI, per germline (reference sequence). Trimming removed 0 bases from V and 5 bases from J, with 7 bases in between. The CDR3 runs 13 residues. The CDR3 DNA sequence: TGTGCCAGCAGTTACTCTCGTGGGGAGACCCAGTACTTC. Its protein product is CASSYSRGETQYF.

This clonotype was detected a few times. V usage is TRBV29-1 and J usage is TRBJ1-1, with 9 bases lining up with TRBD1. Germline V gene data show CDR1 as SQVTM and CDR2 as ANQGSEA. V was pared by 6 bases and J by 11 bases, with 10 bases of the junction left unmatched. This CDR3 has 12 residues. Here the CDR3 DNA reads TGCAGCGTGGGGACAGGGTGGACTATGGCTTTCTTT. It yields the protein CSVGTGWTMAFF.

The chain joins TRBV3-1 to TRBJ1-2; unclear D gene. Trimming removed 3 bases at V and 4 bases at J, with 12 bases between. Germline V lookup: CDR1 LGHDT, CDR2 YNNKEL (reference sequence). There are 14 residues in the CDR3. CDR3 nucleotides: TGTGCCAGCAGCCAGGCGGGGAGAATCTATGGCTACACCTTC. Its translation: CASSQAGRIYGYTF.

The chain combines TRBV6-5 with TRBJ2-4, with D tentatively TRBD2 (5 bases). Germline loops: CDR1 MNHEY, CDR2 SVGAGI. The ends were cut back, 4 bases at V and 15 bases at J, with 19 bases in the middle. CDR3 length: 13 residues. The DNA for the CDR3 is TGTGCCAGCAGTTCCCCTGGGCGGGCTAGTACGTACTTC. Translation gives CASSSPGRASTYF.

This sequence joins TRBV2 and TRBJ1-2; tentatively, D is TRBD1 (6 bases). V was clipped by 1 base and J by 6 bases, with 12 bases between them. Germline V lookup: CDR1 SNHLY, CDR2 FYNNEI. The length of the CDR3 is 14 residues. The CDR3 nucleotides read TGTGCCAGCAGTGAAGGGGGGCGCCCTGATGGCTACACCTTC. Translated: CASSEGGRPDGYTF.